The present T cell receptor (beta chain) was sequenced within a study of cytomegalovirus exposure and HLA in healthy donors. Use of 60 Vbeta and 13 Jbeta primers characterized the PCR. Sequencing was performed with immunoSEQ multiplex PCR; in TCRdb, only in-frame clones are kept and a portion is missing. The sample holds about 160,000 clones. Germline CDR1 reads SGDLS; CDR2 reads YYNGEE. The CDR3 has 15 residues. V lost 0 bases, J lost 1 base, and 11 bases lay in between. The TCR sequence derives from a woman in her sixties in good health and CMV-seronegative. The chain links TRBV9 to TRBJ2-7, with D perhaps TRBD1 (6 bases). The specimen was PBMCs. CDR3 bases: TGTGCCAGCAGCGTAGCTTGGGACACATCCTACGAGCAGTACTTC. The encoded protein is CASSVAWDTSYEQYF. Filled out from reference TRBV9 and TRBJ2-7, the complete variable domain reads DSGVTQTPKHLITATGQRVTLRCSPRSGDLSVYWYQQSLDQGLQFLIQYYNGEERAKGNILERFSAQQFPDLHSELNLSSLELGDSALYFCASSVAWDTSYEQYFGPGTRLTVT.